Described below is a single TCR beta chain sequence and its context. Its target antigen remains unknown. The record has no base qualities; no much larger clone is one base away. The germline V gene yields SGHVS for CDR1 and FNYEAQ for CDR2. CDR3 length: 14 amino acids, cysteine to phenylalanine. The CDR3 DNA has 42 bases and is translated from base 1. The junction shows trimming of 3 bases on V and 7 bases on J, plus 16 bases between the germline ends. The data originate from a study of cytomegalovirus exposure and HLA in healthy donors (dated by TCRdb to about 2017). Regarding the study in general: According to an earlier analysis of 587 of the donors, some 180 million T cells yielded over 100 million unique TCR beta sequences and 276 Gb of sequence data. Roughly 300 gigabases of sequencing data and 70 million to 100 million unique TCR sequences made up an early release that covered 500 to 700 HLA-typed donors. The genetic ancestry cluster associated with self-reported Caucasian donors included approximately 85% of the 300 to 400 genotyped donors. The aim of the study was to test whether cataloging public T cell receptors could identify signatures of past pathogen exposure. The study profiled the T cell repertoires of more than 500 subjects by immunosequencing and related them to cytomegalovirus serostatus. Besides the first cohort of 500 to 700 subjects, a separate validation cohort made up of over a hundred different subjects was used. To predict cytomegalovirus infection status, the study brought together high-throughput TCR immunosequencing, statistical association of individual TCRs with disease status, and machine learning. A later analysis re-analyzed previously published TCR beta repertoires from about 730 donors and added high-resolution HLA genotyping to study TCR occurrence patterns. Rather than using new phenotypic data, the later analysis identified candidate immune exposures from TCR beta sequences and from how often those sequences occurred across donors. To decide whether each TCR beta V gene segment behaved as functional or pseudogenic, an earlier analysis of 587 of the donors relied on high-throughput TCR beta sequencing. Donor age, sex, ethnicity and CMV serostatus were compiled alongside the repertoire data. A later genetic analysis used genome-wide SNP genotypes for about three fifths of the roughly 700 donors, treating that subset as a discovery cohort. All discovery cohort repertoires had been generated on a single sequencing platform. Both class I and class II loci were covered by HLA typing, at four-digit resolution. Typing coverage varied by locus: roughly 629-640 donors for A, B, C, DRB1 and DQB1; roughly 560 for DQA1; approximately 570 for DPA1; around 450 for DPB1. About five DR-DQ haplotypes were treated as single units for association and clustering because of strong linkage in the cohort. Among about 400 genotyped donors of the cohort, an average of roughly 230,000 unique TCR beta nucleotide sequences was sequenced per donor, of which about 18% were non-productive. Overall results and qualifications from the work: Roughly uniform sequencing depth across donors was assumed in presence/absence analyses, although this assumption may not hold. This cohort had only TCR beta chains sequenced, and the lack of alpha or paired-chain data limited which features could be detected. Approximately 18 rarely observed V segments, including chromosome 9 orphons, were excluded from the earlier analysis of about 500 of the donors because counts were too low. A later genetic analysis reported fewer N-insertions in productive TCRs among donors in an Asian-associated ancestry cluster than the roughly 700-donor mean. A later analysis found that most CMV-associated TCR beta chains appeared HLA-restricted, with HLA associations seemingly driven largely by CMV exposure. The classifier was reported to diagnose cytomegalovirus status with high specificity and sensitivity in both the original cohort and the validation cohort. According to the authors, the approach could potentially be generalized to other disease states and immunological phenotypes. A total of about 150 TCR beta chains were listed by the study as associated with cytomegalovirus. A further reported finding was that TCR beta sequences accurately predicted the HLA-A and HLA-B alleles for most subjects in the first cohort. Because HLA typing was unavailable for some donors at each locus, only the typed subset was used in association tests. According to a later analysis, parvovirus B19, influenza, CMV and Epstein-Barr virus appeared linked to several top co-occurrence clusters. Correlated functional status among segregating V segments might be attributable to linkage disequilibrium, but an unknown experimental factor could not be ruled out. An earlier analysis of approximately 590 of the donors showed that most TCR beta V segments appeared in productive rearrangements either about 90% or about 30% of the time, which broadly matched IMGT annotations. When HLA alleles, especially DR and DQ, strongly co-occurred, attributing TCR associations to individual alleles was difficult. Most TCR sequences were observed very rarely across donors, whereas some public TCRs were present in many individuals. Because the 87-base-pair reads could not distinguish some IMGT-functional V segments, including TRBV6-2 and TRBV6-3, those segments were excluded. For the cohort, immune exposure information was limited to CMV serostatus. Specific HLA alleles were associated with around 18,000 TCR beta sequences at a false discovery rate of 0.05 in a later analysis. In a later analysis, HLA-associated TCR beta chains showed more clonal expansion and lower generation probabilities than non-associated chains that were equally common. The sequencing pipeline was judged likely to have produced a cluster of highly shared sequence variants as a technical artifact. In vitro tests confirmed that three of the cytomegalovirus-associated TCR beta chains recognize cytomegalovirus antigens. In a later analysis, the rate of TCR association differed among HLA loci, with DRB1 alleles having the most associated TCRs and HLA-C alleles having the fewest. A later genetic analysis associated a missense DCLRE1C variant with V-gene and J-gene trimming of TCR beta chains, and an independent cohort replicated the association.

In total, roughly 670 healthy bone marrow donors made up the cohort. Cohort members were all nominally healthy when sampled, although unrecorded immune exposures were likely present. The donor tested CMV seronegative, placing the donor among the 300 to 450 seronegative members of the cohort. Each donor provided a peripheral blood sample, and peripheral blood mononuclear cells were used for TCR beta sequencing. Genomic DNA was extracted from the blood cell samples with the Qiagen DNeasy Blood Extraction Kit. Preparation of the library involved the immunoSEQ multiplex PCR assay. For the multiplex PCR, a mixture combining 60 forward primers for TCR Vbeta segments and 13 reverse primers for TCR Jbeta segments was used. Amplification of the CDR3 region of rearranged TCR beta genes was performed with a multiplex PCR assay on genomic DNA. The Illumina HiSeq System was used to sequence the amplified TCR beta libraries as 87-base-pair reads. As for the original processing: Across the 700 or so repertoires, a later analysis counted tens of millions of unique TCR beta chains, around 11 million of which were shared by at least two donors. Raw reads were error-corrected and collapsed into unique sequences with a nearest-neighbor algorithm that merged closely related sequences to remove PCR and sequencing errors. To assign V, D and J gene segments, CDR3 sequences were aligned to IMGT reference sequences. For a sequence to be retained, a match of at least six nucleotides was required to both a V gene segment and a J gene segment. Rearrangements were called productive when the CDR3 lacked stop codons and stayed in frame with V and J; all others were non-productive. Following IMGT convention, CDR3 was defined as the stretch from the second conserved V-encoded cysteine up to the conserved J-encoded phenylalanine. The earlier analysis of 500 to 750 of the donors excluded any sequence lacking an unambiguous match to a single V gene segment. In an earlier analysis of 587 of the donors, V segments were called functional above 56.7% productive rearrangements and were called segregating when the between-donor standard deviation exceeded 5%. A statistical classification framework was developed to diagnose cytomegalovirus status using the catalog of TCR beta chain sequences. In a later analysis, V and J genes were assigned by comparing TCR nucleotide sequences against IMGT/GENE-DB human TR gene sequences. A later analysis assigned CDR3 sequences and most-parsimonious VDJ recombination scenarios with the TCRdist pipeline. In a later analysis, every TCR beta chain was defined by the combination of its CDR3 amino acid sequence and its V-gene family, and reads without a unique V-gene family were dropped. To address suspected cross-contamination and a sequencing artifact, a later analysis removed a few hundred highly shared, low-generation-probability nucleotide sequences. For each public chain, a later analysis derived a clonal expansion index from normalized ranks of inferred template counts within each repertoire. Generation probabilities in a later analysis came from a VDJ recombination model fitted to out-of-frame rearrangements, and those results were checked against IGoR. A later analysis scored TCR-TCR, TCR-HLA and TCR-CMV co-occurrence with hypergeometric tests, applying a repertoire-size bias correction to TCR pairs. False discovery rates were estimated in a later analysis by permuting HLA or CMV assignments 20 times. A later analysis grouped co-occurring TCRs with DBSCAN, adding TCRdist sequence similarity when clustering within HLA-allele-positive subsets. Repertoires with fewer than 30,000 or more than 120,000 public chains, plus five repertoires with anomalous nucleotide sharing, were excluded from co-occurrence clustering. TCRdb mirrors the immuneACCESS table, restricted to in-frame sequences. Some clones are absent from its copies; in checked studies, under half trace to an unresolved V gene, and the reason for the others is unknown. V, J and clone size reflect that table, while D and trimming were determined from the DNA. The sample table lists under 250,000 clones, 70% to 90% of them with a count of one. Of the sample, 0.2% to 0.25% is held by the ten largest clones.

The receptor's source is a girl aged 2-9 years in good health and CMV-seronegative. Recombination linked TRBV7-6 to TRBJ2-7, with an unclear D gene assignment. Sequenced input: PBMCs. In nucleotides, the sequence is TGTGCCAGCAGCTTGCCGGGTTCTAATACAGAGCAGTACTTC. Its translation reads: CASSLPGSNTEQYF.